These 30 T cell receptor beta chains originate from one sample sequenced in a study of T cells in Graves' hyperthyroidism and ophthalmopathy. Authors of the study amplified TCR beta CDR3 regions from RNA transcripts. When the TCR CDR3 underwent first-round RT-PCR, the HTBI primer set was used. From the multiplex PCR reads, TCRdb called clonotypes with MiXCR, one entry per CDR3 protein. The profile shows hundreds of thousands of distinct CDR3 sequences, roughly 14% of them singletons. Sequenced sample: blood. The receptors come from a woman in her 40s with Graves' ophthalmopathy.

This clonotype occurred many times. This may come from a read error, since a much larger clone is one base off. The chain is built from TRBV6-1 and TRBJ2-4; D is unclear. Germline CDR1 MNHNS, CDR2 SASEGT. V lost 5 bases and J 8 bases, leaving 7 bases between the germline ends. The CDR3 has 11 residues. The CDR3 DNA reads as TGTGCCAGCAGTTACGGCGACATTCAGTACTTC. Translating gives CASSYGDIQYF.

There are a few counts of this clonotype. The chain has TRBV3-1 and TRBJ1-2; D is perhaps TRBD1 (6 bases). The CDR3 has 14 amino acids. Trimming removed 0 bases at V and 6 bases at J, with 11 bases between. Germline-derived CDR1 and CDR2 are LGHDT and YNNKEL (reference sequence). The CDR3 region has the DNA TGTGCCAGCAGCCAAGACAGGGGTTTTGATGGCTACACCTTC. Amino acids: CASSQDRGFDGYTF.

The chain recombines TRBV5-1 with TRBJ1-1; 7 bases match TRBD1. The CDR3 contains 14 residues. V shed 7 bases and J 4 bases; nucleotides not matched to a gene: 10. CDR1 is SGHRS and CDR2 is YFSETQ in the germline V gene. In DNA, the CDR3 is TGCGCCAGCTCAGGGGGGGCGGGGAGCACTGAAGCTTTCTTT. This encodes CASSGGAGSTEAFF.

In regard to this clonotype: Its ends do not fully match the called genes, so a read error is possible. The CDR3, as DNA: TGTACCAGTTCCAACGCGGGAAGCATGAACACTGAGGCTTTCTTT. Its protein is CTSSNAGSMNTEAFF. The chain joins TRBV12-3 or TRBV12-4 to TRBJ1-1, with D unclear. The CDR3 totals 15 residues.

This clonotype came up many times. The genes are TRBV6-1 and TRBJ2-5, with D possibly matching TRBD1 (5 bases). Germline CDR1 is MNHNS and CDR2 is SASEGT. The CDR3 totals 15 residues. The V gene lost 0 bases and the J gene lost 3 bases, with 11 bases spanning the gap. The CDR3, as DNA: TGTGCCAGCAGTGAAGCCCCCACAGGAGAAGAGACCCAGTACTTC. Its protein product is CASSEAPTGEETQYF.

The chain has TRBV9 and TRBJ1-6, with 10 bases lining up with TRBD1. In germline, CDR1 is SGDLS, CDR2 YYNGEE. The CDR3 is 14 residues long. V gave up 6 bases and J gave up 7 bases; unmatched junction bases: 4. The CDR3 spells CASTLTGGNSPLHF. The CDR3 DNA is TGTGCCAGCACCTTGACAGGGGGCAATTCACCCCTCCACTTT. Filled out from reference TRBV9 and TRBJ1-6, the complete variable domain reads DSGVTQTPKHLITATGQRVTLRCSPRSGDLSVYWYQQSLDQGLQFLIQYYNGEERAKGNILERFSAQQFPDLHSELNLSSLELGDSALYFCASTLTGGNSPLHFGNGTRLTVT.

This clonotype was counted only a few times. This chain links TRBV11-3 with TRBJ1-1; maybe TRBD1 (6 bases). This CDR3 has 15 residues. Trimming removed 1 base at V and 0 bases at J, with 9 bases between. CDR1 is SGHNT and CDR2 is YENEEA in the germline V gene. CDR3 sequence reads: CASSLGGTMNTEAFF. Here the CDR3 DNA reads TGTGCCAGCAGCTTAGGGGGGACAATGAACACTGAAGCTTTCTTT.

This clonotype was observed once. The rearrangement joins TRBV6-5 to TRBJ2-7, with D possibly being TRBD2 (5 bases). This CDR3 has 14 residues. From germline, CDR1 is MNHEY and CDR2 SVGAGI. Trimming took 2 bases from V and 5 from J, leaving 13 bases between them. This CDR3 reads CASSYGGVRDEQYF. Written as DNA, the CDR3 is TGTGCCAGCAGTTACGGAGGCGTTCGGGACGAGCAGTACTTC.

This clonotype was detected many times. The chain is built from TRBV6-5 and TRBJ1-5, with D tentatively TRBD1 (6 bases). There are 15 residues in the CDR3. Trimming shortened V by 6 bases and J by 0 bases, and 12 bases separated the two germline ends. Germline CDR1 reads MNHEY; CDR2 reads SVGAGI. CDR3: CASSAWTDSNQPQHF. In DNA, the CDR3 is TGTGCCAGCAGCGCATGGACAGATAGCAATCAGCCCCAGCATTTT.

This clonotype was seen repeatedly, ten times or more. This chain uses TRBV6-1 with TRBJ2-7; possibly TRBD2 for D (6 bases). Trimming took 10 bases from V and 2 from J, leaving 18 bases between them. CDR1 is MNHNS and CDR2 is SASEGT in the germline V gene. This CDR3 comprises 14 residues. This chain's CDR3 is CATSRGTGPYEQYF. CDR3 sequence (DNA): TGTGCCACCTCTCGGGGGACGGGCCCCTACGAGCAGTACTTC.

This clonotype was seen a handful of times. The chain recombines TRBV2 with TRBJ1-1; D gene ambiguous. CDR3 length: 17 residues. Trimming removed 5 bases from V and 1 base from J, with 20 bases in between. Germline V CDR1 and CDR2: SNHLY, FYNNEI. In DNA form, the CDR3 reads TGTGCCAGCAGTTACGGCTTCAAAAGGGATTGGAACACTGAAGCTTTCTTT. Its translation is CASSYGFKRDWNTEAFF.

The sample holds many counts of this clonotype. The chain has TRBV29-1 and TRBJ2-7; 14 bases align to TRBD2. The V and J ends lost 6 bases and 6 bases, in that order; junction bases with no gene match: 4. Germline CDR1 and CDR2: SQVTM and ANQGSEA. CDR3 length: 13 amino acids. CDR3 bases: TGCAGCGTCACCGGGACTAGCGGGAGCGAGCAGTACTTC. Its translation: CSVTGTSGSEQYF.

This clonotype was seen at least ten times. The chain is built from TRBV11-2 and TRBJ2-2; TRBD2 aligns across 12 bases. Per germline, CDR1 SGHAT and CDR2 FQNNGV. V lost 5 bases to trimming and J lost 3 bases; unmatched junction nucleotides: 10. The CDR3 is 18 residues long. CDR3 coding DNA: TGTGCCAGCAGCACCGAGACTAGCGGGAGAACGTACACCGGGGAGCTGTTTTTT. Its translation is CASSTETSGRTYTGELFF.

This clonotype was counted many times. The chain is built from TRBV7-2 and TRBJ2-7; a possible D gene is TRBD1 (6 bases). Germline CDR1 SGHTA, CDR2 FQGNSA. The V end lost 1 base, the J end lost 5 bases, and 12 bases lay between the germline ends. This CDR3 comprises 14 residues. The CDR3 region is CASSLDSGVNEQYF. CDR3 DNA sequence: TGTGCCAGCAGCTTAGATTCAGGGGTGAACGAGCAGTACTTC.

This clonotype was seen repeatedly, ten times or more. This rearrangement joins TRBV20-1 to TRBJ2-2; 7 nucleotides agree with TRBD2. Trimming cost V 0 bases and J 6 bases; bases outside gene matches: 13. The length of the CDR3 is 17 residues. Germline V gives CDR1 DFQATT, CDR2 SNEGSKA (reference sequence). The CDR3 DNA reads as TGCAGTGCTAGAGACCTCGAGCGGGACTTTAGTGCCGGGGAGCTGTTTTTT. It specifies CSARDLERDFSAGELFF.

This clonotype was recorded at least ten times. The genes are TRBV6-1 and TRBJ1-2; tentative D call: TRBD1 (5 bases). Trimming removed 4 bases at V and 2 bases at J, with 14 bases between. The CDR3 length is 15 residues. Germline V gene sequence: CDR1 MNHNS, CDR2 SASEGT. CDR3 DNA sequence: TGTGCCAGCAGTGGTACGATTCAGGGAAACTATGGCTACACCTTC. Its protein is CASSGTIQGNYGYTF.

This clonotype was found a few times. The chain carries TRBV27 and TRBJ1-1, with TRBD1 matching over 9 bases. Germline CDR1 MNHEY, CDR2 SMNVEV (reference sequence). Losses at the gene ends were 5 bases for V and 3 bases for J; bases not matched to a gene: 13. CDR3 length equals 17 residues. This chain's CDR3 is CASSKGQGTLRDTEAFF. The CDR3 DNA reads as TGTGCCAGCAGTAAAGGACAGGGGACGTTGCGGGACACTGAAGCTTTCTTT.

This clonotype came up many times. This chain uses TRBV20-1 with TRBJ2-5; 9 nucleotides agree with TRBD2. The CDR3 extends over 14 amino acids. Per the germline V gene, CDR1 is DFQATT and CDR2 is SNEGSKA (reference sequence). Trimming cost V 5 bases and J 5 bases; bases outside gene matches: 9. CDR3 loop: CSAPTFSGSETQYF. CDR3 DNA: TGCAGTGCTCCCACCTTTAGCGGGAGTGAGACCCAGTACTTC.

This clonotype was recorded many times. The gene calls are TRBV6-2 or TRBV6-3 and TRBJ1-1; 8 bases fit TRBD1. J lost 4 bases, V lost 0 bases, and 7 bases had no gene match. The CDR3 consists of 16 residues. Germline V gene data show CDR1 as MNHEY and CDR2 as SVGEGT. The CDR3 nucleotides are TGTGCCAGCAGTTACTCCGGGACAGGAAGGATCACTGAAGCTTTCTTT. Translation: CASSYSGTGRITEAFF.

This clonotype was recorded at least ten times. V and J are TRBV20-1 and TRBJ2-7, with 9 bases fitting TRBD2. This CDR3 has 12 amino acids. Germline loops: CDR1 DFQATT, CDR2 SNEGSKA (reference sequence). V gave up 3 bases and J gave up 3 bases; unmatched junction bases: 0. The CDR3 coding sequence is TGCAGTGCTAGGACTAGCGGCTACGAGCAGTACTTC. This codes for CSARTSGYEQYF.

Comment on this clonotype: A clone one base away is much larger, so this may be a read error. The chain employs TRBV19 and TRBJ2-7; no clear D. From germline, CDR1 is LNHDA and CDR2 SQIVND (reference sequence). CDR3 length equals 13 residues. CDR3: CTSSFSRTYEQYF. The CDR3 bases are TGTACCAGTAGTTTCTCGAGAACCTACGAGCAGTACTTC.

This clonotype was recorded at least ten times. For the CDR3, the DNA is TGCGCCAGCAGCCCCGGGACAGAGGACTATGGCTACACCTTC. Its translation: CASSPGTEDYGYTF. The rearrangement links TRBV5-1 to TRBJ1-2, with 7 bases lining up with TRBD1. Germline CDR1 and CDR2: SGHRS and YFSETQ. Trimming took 4 bases from V and 3 from J; bases not matched to a gene: 6. This CDR3 is built from 14 residues. The full variable domain, rest sourced from reference TRBV5-1 and TRBJ1-2, is KAGVTQTPRYLIKTRGQQVTLSCSPISGHRSVSWYQQTPGQGLQFLFEYFSETQRNKGNFPGRFSGRQFSNSRSEMNVSTLELGDSALYLCASSPGTEDYGYTFGSGTRLTVV.

This chain connects TRBV24-1 to TRBJ2-7; 12 bases agree with TRBD2. Unmatched junction bases numbered 5, after V lost 4 bases and J lost 5 bases. The CDR3 runs 15 residues. The germline V gene has CDR1 KGHDR and CDR2 SFDVKD. The CDR3 sequence is CATSDSTSGGHEQYF. The DNA of the CDR3 is TGTGCCACCAGTGACTCGACTAGCGGGGGCCACGAGCAGTACTTC.

This clonotype has ten or more counts. CDR3 amino acids: CASSVTSGRSRETQYF. In nucleotides, the CDR3 is TGTGCCAGCAGCGTGACTAGCGGGAGGAGCCGGGAGACCCAGTACTTC. The chain employs TRBV7-2 and TRBJ2-5, with 13 nucleotides matching TRBD2. Germline V gene data show CDR1 as SGHTA and CDR2 as FQGNSA. The CDR3 is 16 amino acids. The junction had 8 bases not matched to a gene; V was cut back by 5 bases and J by 5 bases.

This clonotype was seen a handful of times. V gene TRBV6-5 combines with J gene TRBJ2-4; D call uncertain. Germline CDR1 MNHEY, CDR2 SVGAGI. The CDR3 consists of 14 residues. V was clipped by 2 bases and J by 1 base, with 6 bases between them. DNA of the CDR3: TGTGCCAGCAGTTACGAAGGGGCCAAAAACATTCAGTACTTC. This translates into CASSYEGAKNIQYF.

This clonotype has ten or more counts. The chain carries TRBV6-1 and TRBJ2-7, with D hard to call. Germline-derived CDR1 and CDR2 are MNHNS and SASEGT. V lost 8 bases and J lost 9, with 11 bases in between. There are 10 residues in the CDR3. CDR3 amino acids: CASGYPRQYF. The DNA of the CDR3 is TGTGCCAGCGGATATCCCCGGCAGTACTTC.

The sample holds a few counts of this clonotype. This CDR3 is CASTETSGGTQYF. The CDR3 region has the DNA TGTGCCAGCACCGAAACTAGCGGTGGGACGCAGTATTTT. The genes are TRBV5-4 and TRBJ2-3; 8 bases align to TRBD2. V shed 6 bases, J shed 9 bases, and the junction held 9 bases outside the gene matches. The CDR3 runs 13 residues. Germline V gives CDR1 SGHNT, CDR2 YYREEE (reference sequence).

This clonotype was seen ten or more times. The chain employs TRBV27 and TRBJ2-2; D ambiguous. The CDR3 extends over 14 amino acids. Germline V lookup: CDR1 MNHEY, CDR2 SMNVEV (reference sequence). Trimming took off 5 bases at V and 4 bases at J, with 11 bases between the two ends. The CDR3 here is CASSTRRGTGELFF. In DNA form, the CDR3 reads TGTGCCAGCAGTACGCGACGAGGCACCGGGGAGCTGTTTTTT.

This clonotype was detected ten times or more. The chain links TRBV7-9 to TRBJ2-2; D call uncertain. The CDR3 is 14 residues long. The V and J ends lost 1 base and 6 bases respectively, with 9 bases between them. Germline values: CDR1 SEHNR, CDR2 FQNEAQ (reference sequence). In DNA, the CDR3 is TGTGCCAGCAGCTTAGATTCGGGCGCCGGGGAGCTGTTTTTT. Encoded protein: CASSLDSGAGELFF. Complete variable domain (other parts from reference TRBV7-9 and TRBJ2-2): DTGVSQNPRHKITKRGQNVTFRCDPISEHNRLYWYRQTLGQGPEFLTYFQNEAQLEKSRLLSDRFSAERPKGSFSTLEIQRTEQGDSAMYLCASSLDSGAGELFFGEGSRLTVL.

In this sample, this clonotype turned up many times. V is TRBV5-1 and J is TRBJ1-1, with TRBD1 identical over 7 bases. The CDR3 is 13 amino acids. V dropped 6 bases and J dropped 3; count of bases not matched to a gene: 5. Germline-derived CDR1 and CDR2 are SGHRS and YFSETQ. CDR3 region: CASNPGGHTEAFF. CDR3 sequence (DNA): TGCGCCAGCAACCCAGGGGGGCACACTGAAGCTTTCTTT.